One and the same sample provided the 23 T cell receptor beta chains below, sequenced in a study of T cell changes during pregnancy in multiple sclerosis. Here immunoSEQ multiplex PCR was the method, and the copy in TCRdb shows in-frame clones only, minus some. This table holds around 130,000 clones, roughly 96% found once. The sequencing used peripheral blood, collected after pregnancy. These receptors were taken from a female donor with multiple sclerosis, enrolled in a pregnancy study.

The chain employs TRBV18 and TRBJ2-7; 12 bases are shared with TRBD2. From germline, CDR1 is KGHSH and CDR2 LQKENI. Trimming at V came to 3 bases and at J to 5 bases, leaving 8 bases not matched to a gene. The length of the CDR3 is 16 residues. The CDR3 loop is CASSPRSSGRADEQYF. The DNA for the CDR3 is TGTGCCAGCTCACCGAGATCTAGCGGGAGGGCCGACGAGCAGTACTTC.

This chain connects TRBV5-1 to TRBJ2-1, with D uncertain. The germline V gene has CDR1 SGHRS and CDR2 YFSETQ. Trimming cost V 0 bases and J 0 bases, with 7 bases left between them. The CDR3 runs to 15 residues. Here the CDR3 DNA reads TGCGCCAGCAGCTTGGACTCCCCCTCCTACAATGAGCAGTTCTTC. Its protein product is CASSLDSPSYNEQFF.

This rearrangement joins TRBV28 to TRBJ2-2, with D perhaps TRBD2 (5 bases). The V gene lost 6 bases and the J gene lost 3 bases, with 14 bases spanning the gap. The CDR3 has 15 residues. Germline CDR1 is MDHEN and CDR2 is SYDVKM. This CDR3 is CASRPRGGYTGELFF. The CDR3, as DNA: TGTGCCAGCAGACCCCGGGGTGGGTACACCGGGGAGCTGTTTTTT.

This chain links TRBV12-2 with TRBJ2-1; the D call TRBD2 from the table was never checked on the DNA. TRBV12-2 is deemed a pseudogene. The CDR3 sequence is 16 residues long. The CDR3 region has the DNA TGTGCAAGTCGCTTGCCGCGGGAGACCCAATACAATGAGCAGTTCTTC. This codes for CASRLPRETQYNEQFF.

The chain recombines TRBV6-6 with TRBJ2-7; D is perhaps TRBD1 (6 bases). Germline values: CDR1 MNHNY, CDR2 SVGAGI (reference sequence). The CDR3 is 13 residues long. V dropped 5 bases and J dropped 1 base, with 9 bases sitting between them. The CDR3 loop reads CASSLGQSYEQYF. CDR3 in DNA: TGTGCCAGCAGTCTCGGACAGTCCTACGAGCAGTACTTC.

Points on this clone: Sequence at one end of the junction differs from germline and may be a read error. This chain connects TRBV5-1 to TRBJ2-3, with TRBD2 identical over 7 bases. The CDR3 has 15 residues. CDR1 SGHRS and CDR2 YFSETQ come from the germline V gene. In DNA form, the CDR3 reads TGCACCAGCAGGGAGGGTTCTTCTAGCACAGATACGCAGTATTTT. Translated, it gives CTSREGSSSTDTQYF. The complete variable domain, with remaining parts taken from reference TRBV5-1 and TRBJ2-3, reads KAGVTQTPRYLIKTRGQQVTLSCSPISGHRSVSWYQQTPGQGLQFLFEYFSETQRNKGNFPGRFSGRQFSNSRSEMNVSTLELGDSALYLCTSREGSSSTDTQYFGPGTRLTVL.

CDR3 coding DNA: TGTGCCAGCAGTTACGCAGGGCGACAAGAGACCCAGTACTTC. Translated: CASSYAGRQETQYF. V gene TRBV6-5 combines with J gene TRBJ2-5; TRBD1 might be the D (5 bases). The germline V gene has CDR1 MNHEY and CDR2 SVGAGI. The V gene lost 2 bases and the J gene lost 2 bases, with 9 bases spanning the gap. The length of the CDR3 is 14 residues.

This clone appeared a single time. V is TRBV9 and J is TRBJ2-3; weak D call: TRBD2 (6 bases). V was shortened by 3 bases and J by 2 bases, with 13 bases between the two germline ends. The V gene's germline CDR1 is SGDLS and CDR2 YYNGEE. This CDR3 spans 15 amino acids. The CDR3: CASSATSSYTDTQYF. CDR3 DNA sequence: TGTGCCAGCAGCGCAACTAGCAGCTACACAGATACGCAGTATTTT. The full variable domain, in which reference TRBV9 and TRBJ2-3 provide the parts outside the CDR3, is DSGVTQTPKHLITATGQRVTLRCSPRSGDLSVYWYQQSLDQGLQFLIQYYNGEERAKGNILERFSAQQFPDLHSELNLSSLELGDSALYFCASSATSSYTDTQYFGPGTRLTVL.

The CDR3 spells CASSSLTLVSAQHF. CDR3 bases: TGTGCCAGCAGTTCCCTTACTTTGGTATCGGCCCAGCATTTT. The gene calls are TRBV28 and TRBJ1-5, with unresolved D. This CDR3 is 14 amino acids long. V lost 4 bases, J lost 11 bases, and 18 bases lay in between. Germline V gene data show CDR1 as MDHEN and CDR2 as SYDVKM.

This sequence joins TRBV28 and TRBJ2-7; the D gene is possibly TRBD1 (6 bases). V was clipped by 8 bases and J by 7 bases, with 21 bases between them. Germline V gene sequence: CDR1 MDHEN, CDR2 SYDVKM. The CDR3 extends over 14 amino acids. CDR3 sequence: CASRGQTSFGEQYF. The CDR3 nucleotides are TGTGCCAGCCGCGGACAGACGAGCTTTGGAGAGCAGTACTTC.

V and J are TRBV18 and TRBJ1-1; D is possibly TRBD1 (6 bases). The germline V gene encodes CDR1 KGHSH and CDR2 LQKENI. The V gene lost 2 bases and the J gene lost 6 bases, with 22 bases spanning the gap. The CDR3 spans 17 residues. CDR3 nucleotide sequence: TGTGCCAGCTCACCATACAGGGCCACGGGACGGGCCTCTGAAGCTTTCTTT. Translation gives CASSPYRATGRASEAFF. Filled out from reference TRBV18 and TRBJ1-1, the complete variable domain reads NAGVMQNPRHLVRRRGQEARLRCSPMKGHSHVYWYRQLPEEGLKFMVYLQKENIIDESGMPKERFSAEFPKEGPSILRIQQVVRGDSAAYFCASSPYRATGRASEAFFGQGTRLTVV.

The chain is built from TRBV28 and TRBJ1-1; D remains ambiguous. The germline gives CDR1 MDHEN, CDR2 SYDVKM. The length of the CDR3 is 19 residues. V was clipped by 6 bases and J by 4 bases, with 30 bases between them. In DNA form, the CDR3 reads TGTGCCAGCAGACTCCAGAGTACAATATCTGGACTGGCCCGCACTGAAGCTTTCTTT. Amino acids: CASRLQSTISGLARTEAFF.

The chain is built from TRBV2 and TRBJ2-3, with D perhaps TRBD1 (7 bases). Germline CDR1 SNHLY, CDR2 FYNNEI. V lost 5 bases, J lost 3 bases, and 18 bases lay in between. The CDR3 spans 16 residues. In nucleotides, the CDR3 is TGTGCCAGCAGTAGGGACAGCCTAGCGAGTACAGATACGCAGTATTTT. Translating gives CASSRDSLASTDTQYF.

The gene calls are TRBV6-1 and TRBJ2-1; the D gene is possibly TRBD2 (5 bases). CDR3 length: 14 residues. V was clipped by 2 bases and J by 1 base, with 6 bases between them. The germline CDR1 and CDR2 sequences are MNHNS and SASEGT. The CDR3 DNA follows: TGTGCCAGCAGTGAAAGGAGGTCCTACAATGAGCAGTTCTTC. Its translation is CASSERRSYNEQFF.

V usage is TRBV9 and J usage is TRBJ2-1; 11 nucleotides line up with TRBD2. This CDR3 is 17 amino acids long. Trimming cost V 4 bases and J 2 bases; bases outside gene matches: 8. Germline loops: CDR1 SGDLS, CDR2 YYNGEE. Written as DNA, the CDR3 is TGTGCCAGCAGCTTAAGAACTAGCGGGAGTCCCTACAATGAGCAGTTCTTC. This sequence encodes CASSLRTSGSPYNEQFF.

CDR3 in DNA: TGCGCCAGCAGCTTAACAACGACAGGACTTTCCTACGAGCAGTACTTC. This codes for CASSLTTTGLSYEQYF. The chain couples TRBV5-1 to TRBJ2-7; a possible D gene is TRBD1 (6 bases). The CDR3 totals 16 residues. Trimming shortened V by 2 bases and J by 1 base, and 16 bases separated the two germline ends. Germline V gene lookup returns CDR1 SGHRS and CDR2 YFSETQ.

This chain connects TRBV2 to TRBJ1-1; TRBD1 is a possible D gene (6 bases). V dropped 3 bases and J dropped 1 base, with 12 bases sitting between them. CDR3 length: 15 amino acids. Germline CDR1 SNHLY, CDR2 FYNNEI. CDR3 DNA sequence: TGTGCCAGCAGTGAGGCAGGGGCGCCGAACACTGAAGCTTTCTTT. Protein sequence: CASSEAGAPNTEAFF.

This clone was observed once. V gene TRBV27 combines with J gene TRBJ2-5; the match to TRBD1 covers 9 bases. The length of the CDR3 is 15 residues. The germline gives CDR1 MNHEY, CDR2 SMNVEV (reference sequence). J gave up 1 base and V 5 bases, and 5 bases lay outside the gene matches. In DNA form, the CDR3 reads TGTGCCAGCAGTAAGTCGACAGGGGGCCAAGAGACCCAGTACTTC. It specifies CASSKSTGGQETQYF.

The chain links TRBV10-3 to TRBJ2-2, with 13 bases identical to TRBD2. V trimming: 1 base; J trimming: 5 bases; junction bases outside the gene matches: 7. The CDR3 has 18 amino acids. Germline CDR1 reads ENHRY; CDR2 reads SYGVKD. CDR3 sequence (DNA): TGTGCCATCAGTGAGTGGGGACTAGCGGGACTAGGAACCGGGGAGCTGTTTTTT. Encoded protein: CAISEWGLAGLGTGELFF.

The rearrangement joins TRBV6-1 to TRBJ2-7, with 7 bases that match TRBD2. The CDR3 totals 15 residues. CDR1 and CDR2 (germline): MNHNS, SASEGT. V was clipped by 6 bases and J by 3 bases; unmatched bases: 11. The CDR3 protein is CASSRPSGEYYEQYF. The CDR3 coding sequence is TGTGCCAGCAGCCGGCCTAGCGGAGAATACTACGAGCAGTACTTC.

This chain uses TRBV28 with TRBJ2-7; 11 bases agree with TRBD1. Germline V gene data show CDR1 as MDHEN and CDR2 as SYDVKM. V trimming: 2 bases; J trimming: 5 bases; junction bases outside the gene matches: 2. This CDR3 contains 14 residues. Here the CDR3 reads CASSLAGQGDEQYF. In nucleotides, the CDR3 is TGTGCCAGCAGTTTAGCGGGACAGGGGGACGAGCAGTACTTC.

The CDR3 is CASSPPGRPLNTEAFF. The CDR3 DNA is TGTGCCAGCAGCCCCCCCGGCAGGCCCTTGAACACTGAAGCTTTCTTT. This sequence joins TRBV28 and TRBJ1-1; D is unresolved. CDR3 length: 16 amino acids. V was pared by 6 bases and J by 0 bases, with 17 bases between. Germline V CDR1 and CDR2: MDHEN, SYDVKM.

The CDR3, as DNA: TGTGCCAGTGGACAGGGGCTAGATGGCTACACCTTC. Translated: CASGQGLDGYTF. This chain joins TRBV19 and TRBJ1-2, with 9 bases aligning to TRBD1. The CDR3 has 12 amino acids. Trimming at V came to 8 bases and at J to 6 bases, leaving 4 bases not matched to a gene. Germline values: CDR1 LNHDA, CDR2 SQIVND (reference sequence).